These 25 T cell receptor beta chains share one sample of origin, sequenced in a study of blood T cell repertoires in COVID-19. The protocol was immunoSEQ multiplex PCR, while the TCRdb copy is restricted to in-frame clones and leaves out a portion. Of approximately 68,000 clones in the sample, more than 75% were seen once. Sample: peripheral blood. These receptors all stem from a human donor in a cohort sampled during active COVID-19.

This chain uses TRBV6-6 with TRBJ1-5; no definite D call. CDR1 and CDR2 from the germline V gene are MNHNY and SVGAGI (reference sequence). Trimming cost V 6 bases and J 4 bases, with 10 bases left between them. The CDR3 covers 13 residues. The CDR3 loop is CASRSQQNQPQHF. The CDR3 DNA reads TGTGCCAGCAGATCACAGCAAAATCAGCCCCAGCATTTT.

The gene calls are TRBV19 and TRBJ1-5; D not certain. V lost 7 bases to trimming and J lost 3 bases, with 13 bases between them. Germline CDR1 reads LNHDA; CDR2 reads SQIVND (reference sequence). The CDR3 covers 14 residues. CDR3 region: CASTLRGFNQPQHF. The CDR3 nucleotides read TGTGCCAGTACCCTTCGCGGATTCAATCAGCCCCAGCATTTT.

The V call is TRBV5-4, the J call TRBJ2-7; TRBD1 is a possible D gene (5 bases). Trimming removed 0 bases from V and 6 bases from J, with 10 bases in between. Germline V gene lookup returns CDR1 SGHNT and CDR2 YYREEE (reference sequence). This CDR3 is built from 13 residues. The CDR3 nucleotides read TGTGCCAGCAGCTTGGGTAGGGGCCCCGAGCAGTACTTC. Translation gives CASSLGRGPEQYF.

This clone was picked up one time. This chain joins TRBV19 and TRBJ1-1; D not resolved. This CDR3 is built from 15 residues. Trimming removed 6 bases at V and 0 bases at J, with 14 bases between. Per the germline V gene, CDR1 is LNHDA and CDR2 is SQIVND (reference sequence). Here the CDR3 reads CASRVFAGVNTEAFF. DNA for the CDR3: TGTGCCAGTAGAGTTTTCGCGGGCGTGAACACTGAAGCTTTCTTT.

V is TRBV2 and J is TRBJ2-7; 7 bases are a match to TRBD1. This CDR3 region has 14 residues. Per the germline V gene, CDR1 is SNHLY and CDR2 is FYNNEI. Trimming removed 4 bases from V and 0 bases from J; junction bases left unmatched: 3. DNA of the CDR3: TGTGCCAGCAGTGGCCGGGACAGCTCCTACGAGCAGTACTTC. Translated, it gives CASSGRDSSYEQYF.

The chain employs TRBV10-3 and TRBJ2-7; 9 bases are shared with TRBD1. V shed 4 bases, J shed 5 bases, and the junction held 15 bases outside the gene matches. CDR1 and CDR2 (germline): ENHRY, SYGVKD. The CDR3 is 17 amino acids. The CDR3 nucleotides read TGTGCCATCAGTGCTAGCCCTCCGGGACAGGGTGTCCACGAGCAGTACTTC. Translated: CAISASPPGQGVHEQYF.

The V call is TRBV3-1 (or the pseudogene TRBV3-2), the J call TRBJ2-5; TRBD2 matches 7 bases. Losses at the gene ends were 4 bases for V and 2 bases for J; bases not matched to a gene: 7. Germline V CDR1 and CDR2: LGHDT, YNNKEL (reference sequence). CDR3 size: 15 residues. CDR3: CASSPSGARQETQYF. For the CDR3, the DNA is TGTGCCAGCAGCCCAAGCGGGGCCCGGCAAGAGACCCAGTACTTC.

This clone was seen only once. The chain uses TRBV2 and TRBJ1-1, with 7 nucleotides matching TRBD1. The junction had 19 bases not matched to a gene; V was cut back by 7 bases and J by 8 bases. The length of the CDR3 is 16 residues. The germline V gene encodes CDR1 SNHLY and CDR2 FYNNEI. This CDR3 reads CASNGLAGGIFAEAFF. The CDR3 region has the DNA TGTGCCAGCAATGGTTTGGCAGGGGGGATTTTCGCAGAAGCTTTCTTT.

The rearrangement joins TRBV5-5 to TRBJ1-6; the D is unclear. V lost 6 bases and J 0 bases, leaving 19 bases between the germline ends. The CDR3 totals 18 residues. Germline V lookup: CDR1 SGHKS, CDR2 YYEKEE (reference sequence). CDR3 loop: CASNSGSHSSSYNSPLHF. Written as DNA, the CDR3 is TGTGCCAGCAACTCGGGTAGCCATTCAAGCTCCTATAATTCACCCCTCCACTTT.

The V and J genes are TRBV4-1 and TRBJ1-2; D uncertain. Germline values: CDR1 MGHRA, CDR2 YSYEKL. Trimming took off 0 bases at V and 7 bases at J, with 18 bases between the two ends. The CDR3 has 16 amino acids. CDR3 nucleotides: TGCGCCAGCAGCCAAGAGCAGGTCTCTCGGCGAAGTGGCTACACCTTC. Translation gives CASSQEQVSRRSGYTF.

The chain couples TRBV15 to TRBJ1-4; D gene ambiguous. Per germline, CDR1 LNHNV and CDR2 YYDKDF (reference sequence). Trimming took off 3 bases at V and 7 bases at J, with 15 bases between the two ends. The CDR3 loop spans 15 amino acids. DNA of the CDR3: TGTGCCACCAGCAGCCCACACCGGGGTCCTGAAAAACTGTTTTTT. Its protein is CATSSPHRGPEKLFF.

The rearrangement uses TRBV4-2 and TRBJ2-2; 7 bases are shared with TRBD1. CDR1 and CDR2 from the germline V gene are LGHNA and YNFKEQ. CDR3 length: 15 residues. The V gene end was trimmed by 1 base and the J gene end by 3 bases; junction bases not matched to a gene: 2. The CDR3 nucleotides read TGTGCCAGCAGCCAAGGTGACAGGGACACCGGGGAGCTGTTTTTT. Residues: CASSQGDRDTGELFF.

The chain joins TRBV21-1 to TRBJ2-3; TRBD2 is taken as the D call from the table, unchecked against the DNA. TRBV21-1 is a pseudogene locus. The CDR3 extends over 19 amino acids. The CDR3 nucleotides are TGTGCCAGCAGCTCTCCGGATCCGGGTAGCGGGGGCACCACAGATACGCAGTATTTT. This sequence encodes CASSSPDPGSGGTTDTQYF.

J is TRBJ1-4 and V is TRBV21-1; TRBD1, the table's D call, was not compared with the DNA. TRBV21-1 is labeled a pseudogene. This CDR3 comprises 13 residues. CDR3 sequence (DNA): TGTGCCAGACACGGGGACAAAGCTGAAAAACTGTTTTTT. Protein: CARHGDKAEKLFF.

The sample holds a few counts of this clone. The chain is built from TRBV19 and TRBJ1-6; 9 bases match TRBD1. Germline CDR1 is LNHDA and CDR2 is SQIVND (reference sequence). The CDR3 is 16 residues long. The CDR3: CAGPGQGTEGSSPLHF. The CDR3 DNA reads TGTGCTGGACCGGGACAGGGAACCGAGGGGAGTTCACCCCTCCACTTT.

The V gene is TRBV19, the J gene TRBJ1-2, with TRBD1 identical over 9 bases. V trimming: 5 bases; J trimming: 2 bases; junction bases outside the gene matches: 12. The germline V gene has CDR1 LNHDA and CDR2 SQIVND (reference sequence). The CDR3 consists of 17 residues. The CDR3 spells CASSLRQGGGSNYGYTF. DNA of the CDR3: TGTGCCAGTAGTCTCCGACAGGGGGGCGGCTCGAACTATGGCTACACCTTC.

CDR3 DNA: TGTGCCAGCAGCTTAGGGACAGGGCGCCAACCCTACGAGCAGTACTTC. This translates into CASSLGTGRQPYEQYF. V is TRBV7-2 and J is TRBJ2-7, with 8 bases fitting TRBD1. Germline V CDR1 and CDR2: SGHTA, FQGNSA. The V and J ends lost 1 base and 2 bases, in that order; junction bases with no gene match: 7. The CDR3 runs to 16 residues.

The rearrangement uses TRBV29-1 and TRBJ2-1, with 10 bases lining up with TRBD2. Germline V gene sequence: CDR1 SQVTM, CDR2 ANQGSEA. After removal of 4 bases from V and 8 bases from J, the junction contained 11 bases not matched to a gene. The CDR3 consists of 15 residues. CDR3: CSVVLAGRGYYEQFF. CDR3 in DNA: TGCAGCGTTGTACTAGCGGGGAGGGGTTACTATGAGCAGTTCTTC.

This clone has a single count. The chain carries TRBV7-8 and TRBJ1-2, with 9 bases fitting TRBD1. The CDR3 is 15 amino acids. J gave up 4 bases and V 2 bases, and 5 bases lay outside the gene matches. Germline V CDR1 and CDR2: SGHVS, FQNEAQ. The CDR3 reads CASSLLTGGSYGYTF. The CDR3 DNA is TGTGCCAGCAGCTTATTAACAGGGGGCAGCTATGGCTACACCTTC.

The chain couples TRBV30 to TRBJ1-5, with TRBD1 identical over 7 bases. After removal of 0 bases from V and 8 bases from J, the junction contained 13 bases not matched to a gene. The CDR3 spans 16 residues. CDR1 GTSNPN and CDR2 SVGIG come from the germline V gene (reference sequence). The CDR3 bases are TGTGCCTGGAGTGTACCGTGGGGGACAGACGTGAAGCCCCAGCATTTT. Its translation is CAWSVPWGTDVKPQHF.

The genes are TRBV7-9 and TRBJ1-2; 9 bases are a match to TRBD1. With V trimmed by 4 bases and J by 5 bases, 5 bases remained unmatched. The CDR3 is made up of 14 amino acids. Looked up from germline, CDR1 is SEHNR and CDR2 is FQNEAQ (reference sequence). The CDR3 DNA reads TGTGCCAGCAGCTCCGGGACAGGGACGTATGGCTACACCTTC. Its protein is CASSSGTGTYGYTF.

This clone was seen more than once but under ten times. The chain combines TRBV6-2 or TRBV6-3 with TRBJ2-1, with 10 bases aligning to TRBD1. The junction had 3 bases not matched to a gene; V was cut back by 4 bases and J by 6 bases. The germline V gene has CDR1 MNHEY and CDR2 SVGEGT. This CDR3 is 14 amino acids long. CDR3 residues: CASSSDRGRNEQFF. In DNA form, the CDR3 reads TGTGCCAGCAGTTCTGACAGGGGGCGCAATGAGCAGTTCTTC.

There are a few counts of this clone. The chain employs TRBV6-2 or TRBV6-3 and TRBJ1-2; D is perhaps TRBD1 (5 bases). Trimming cost V 2 bases and J 4 bases, with 17 bases left between them. In germline, CDR1 is MNHEY, CDR2 SVGEGT. The CDR3 is 16 amino acids. This CDR3 reads CASSYNADRGFYGYTF. CDR3 DNA sequence: TGTGCCAGCAGTTACAACGCCGACCGGGGGTTCTATGGCTACACCTTC.

This clone has more than one count but fewer than ten. The chain carries TRBV11-2 and TRBJ2-5; D is perhaps TRBD2 (6 bases). V gave up 5 bases and J gave up 5 bases, with 18 bases separating them. CDR1 SGHAT and CDR2 FQNNGV come from the germline V gene. The CDR3 loop spans 15 amino acids. This CDR3 reads CASSGMEGLGETQYF. As DNA, the CDR3 is TGTGCCAGCAGCGGGATGGAGGGCCTTGGGGAGACCCAGTACTTC.

This sequence joins TRBV4-3 and TRBJ2-2; TRBD1 is a possible D gene (6 bases). Germline loops: CDR1 LGHNA, CDR2 YSLEER. V lost 1 base and J 4 bases, leaving 10 bases between the germline ends. The CDR3 totals 15 residues. Written as DNA, the CDR3 is TGCGCCAGCAGCCAAGTCGGGACAACCACCGGGGAGCTGTTTTTT. Encoded protein: CASSQVGTTTGELFF.